This T cell receptor gamma chain was recovered during a study of γδ T cells in repeated Plasmodium falciparum infection. In the study overall: Sampling occurred at baseline, pre-infection for selected infections, and 21 days post-infection. Study-level results: Vgamma9/Vdelta2+ T cells showed a stable polyclonal repertoire with shared TCRgamma sequences. Repeated controlled infections reportedly drove waves of new clonotype selection in Vdelta2-negative, mostly Vdelta1+, gammadelta repertoires.

TRG and TRD sequences were obtained from every sorted gammadelta sample. TCRdb reprocessed the multiplex PCR reads through CATT. This table holds 25,000 to 35,000 gamma-chain clones, over 1.1% found once. Per the germline V gene, CDR1 is EGSTGY and CDR2 is YDSYTSSV. This CDR3 spans 13 amino acids. Flow sorting of PBMC yielded separate Vgamma9/Vdelta2+ and Vdelta2-negative gammadelta T cell populations for bulk repertoire analysis. Only a few counts were recorded for this clone. Its antigen is unidentified. Possible read error: a much larger clone is one base away. No J gene was called, and the V gene is TRGV4. Specimen: gamma-delta T cells from blood. The source is a pool of human donors (malaria-infected and uninfected, not separated). CDR3: CATWDGQGYKKLF. CDR3 coding DNA: TGTGCCACCTGGGATGGGCAAGGTTATAAGAAGCTCTTT.